The 28 T cell receptor beta chains given below trace back to one sample, sequenced in a study of T cells after yellow fever vaccination. TCRdb re-called the 5' RACE reads through MiXCR, storing one row per CDR3 protein. In the table there are 95,000 to 100,000 distinct CDR3 sequences, 5.8% of which are singletons. The specimen comprised CD8+ T cells sorted from PBMCs, sampled 10 days after the yellow fever booster vaccination. These receptors were obtained from a man aged 18 to 30 who received the YFV17D yellow fever vaccine.

This chain links TRBV25-1 with TRBJ1-4; D remains unclear. V gave up 1 base and J gave up 6 bases, with 12 bases separating them. The CDR3 covers 15 residues. Germline CDR1 reads MGHDK; CDR2 reads SYGVNS. The CDR3 bases are TGTGCCAGCAGTGAATTAGCTGGGCGAGATGAAAAACTGTTTTTT. This encodes CASSELAGRDEKLFF.

This clonotype was detected many times. The chain has TRBV9 and TRBJ2-1, with 7 bases fitting TRBD1. V gave up 0 bases and J gave up 7 bases; unmatched junction bases: 4. The CDR3 runs 14 residues. Germline CDR1 and CDR2: SGDLS and YYNGEE. The CDR3 bases are TGTGCCAGCAGCGTAGGGACAGGAAGGAATGAGCAGTTCTTC. Translating gives CASSVGTGRNEQFF.

The rearrangement links TRBV11-2 to TRBJ2-3; 10 positions match TRBD2. CDR3 length equals 17 residues. Germline values: CDR1 SGHAT, CDR2 FQNNGV. The V and J ends lost 1 base and 4 bases, in that order; junction bases with no gene match: 8. This chain's CDR3 is CASSLGETSGWADTQYF. The DNA for the CDR3 is TGTGCCAGCAGCTTAGGGGAGACTAGCGGGTGGGCAGATACGCAGTATTTT. The full variable domain, completed using reference TRBV11-2 and TRBJ2-3, is EAGVAQSPRYKIIEKRQSVAFWCNPISGHATLYWYQQILGQGPKLLIQFQNNGVVDDSQLPKDRFSAERLKGVDSTLKIQPAKLEDSAVYLCASSLGETSGWADTQYFGPGTRLTVL.

The table lists this clonotype with a few counts. The J gene is TRBJ2-6, the V gene TRBV27, with no clear D. The V end was cut by 6 bases, the J end by 0 bases, with 9 bases between. Germline CDR1 and CDR2: MNHEY and SMNVEV (reference sequence). The CDR3 runs to 15 residues. The CDR3 coding sequence is TGTGCCAGCAGGATCAGTTTCTCTGGGGCCAACGTCCTGACTTTC. Translation gives CASRISFSGANVLTF.

This clonotype showed up many times. The chain recombines TRBV7-2 with TRBJ2-7, with a tentative D call TRBD2 (5 bases). The CDR3 totals 15 residues. V lost 1 base and J lost 0, with 10 bases in between. Per the germline V gene, CDR1 is SGHTA and CDR2 is FQGNSA. The CDR3 spells CASSLGLGSSYEQYF. The DNA for the CDR3 is TGTGCCAGCAGCTTAGGGCTGGGGAGCTCCTACGAGCAGTACTTC.

The genes are TRBV7-2 and TRBJ1-1; D unclear. The CDR3 extends over 16 amino acids. Per the germline V gene, CDR1 is SGHTA and CDR2 is FQGNSA. Trimming cost V 1 base and J 3 bases, with 15 bases left between them. The DNA for the CDR3 is TGTGCCAGCAGCTTAGATTCAGCCGCCTCTTACACTGAAGCTTTCTTT. Protein sequence: CASSLDSAASYTEAFF.

This clonotype was counted between two and nine times. The genes are TRBV20-1 and TRBJ1-5, with D possibly TRBD1 on 6 matching bases. Germline V lookup: CDR1 DFQATT, CDR2 SNEGSKA (reference sequence). Trimming shortened V by 3 bases and J by 4 bases, and 13 bases separated the two germline ends. CDR3 length: 14 amino acids. Written as DNA, the CDR3 is TGCAGTGCTAGCGGGGGGCTGGGGAATCAGCCCCAGCATTTT. Protein sequence: CSASGGLGNQPQHF.

The chain uses TRBV4-1 and TRBJ2-7; D may be TRBD1 (5 bases). This CDR3 has 14 amino acids. Germline assignment: CDR1 MGHRA and CDR2 YSYEKL. V was cut by 3 bases and J by 3 bases, with 12 bases left in between. The CDR3 DNA is TGCGCCAGCAGCCAGCCTGGGCAGGGCTACGAGCAGTACGTC. This encodes CASSQPGQGYEQYV.

J is TRBJ2-3 and V is TRBV7-9; 12 bases line up with TRBD2. The V segment lost 2 bases and the J segment 6 bases; nucleotides outside the gene matches: 6. Germline V gene sequence: CDR1 SEHNR, CDR2 FQNEAQ (reference sequence). CDR3 length equals 16 residues. The CDR3 spells CASSLSASGGGDTQYF. CDR3 nucleotide sequence: TGTGCCAGCAGCTTATCGGCTAGCGGGGGGGGTGATACGCAGTATTTT.

Many counts were recorded for this clonotype. The V call is TRBV11-2, the J call TRBJ2-1; perhaps D is TRBD1 or TRBD2 (5 bases each). Germline V gene lookup returns CDR1 SGHAT and CDR2 FQNNGV. CDR3 length equals 12 residues. Trimming took 6 bases from V and 8 from J, leaving 11 bases between them. This CDR3 is CASRNRGDEQFF. The CDR3, as DNA: TGTGCCAGCAGAAACCGAGGGGATGAGCAGTTCTTC.

This clonotype has just a few counts. V gene TRBV7-9 combines with J gene TRBJ1-1, with 8 positions matching TRBD1. V lost 4 bases, J lost 1 base, and 11 bases stayed unmatched. CDR3 length equals 17 residues. Germline V CDR1 and CDR2: SEHNR, FQNEAQ (reference sequence). The CDR3 DNA sequence: TGTGCCAGCAGCTCCTACTTCAAGACAGGGGAGAACACTGAAGCTTTCTTT. As protein: CASSSYFKTGENTEAFF.

This clonotype was seen many times. The V and J genes are TRBV7-2 and TRBJ1-5; D unresolved. The length of the CDR3 is 15 residues. Germline V gene data show CDR1 as SGHTA and CDR2 as FQGNSA. V lost 5 bases and J 6 bases, leaving 17 bases between the germline ends. The CDR3 DNA sequence: TGTGCCAGCAGCGCCGGACCTTCGGCGAGTCAGCCCCAGCATTTT. It yields the protein CASSAGPSASQPQHF.

This clonotype was recorded many times. This rearrangement joins TRBV9 to TRBJ2-1, with no clear D. CDR3 length: 12 amino acids. V lost 0 bases and J 7 bases, leaving 5 bases between the germline ends. Germline V gives CDR1 SGDLS, CDR2 YYNGEE. The CDR3 DNA sequence: TGTGCCAGCAGCGTAGGGCCGAATGAGCAGTTCTTC. Protein: CASSVGPNEQFF.

V is TRBV29-1 and J is TRBJ2-1, with 7 bases fitting TRBD1. The V gene end was trimmed by 6 bases and the J gene end by 7 bases; junction bases not matched to a gene: 12. The CDR3 spans 14 residues. CDR1 is SQVTM and CDR2 is ANQGSEA in the germline V gene. The CDR3 loop reads CSVLQGILGNEQFF. CDR3 bases: TGCAGCGTACTACAGGGGATCCTAGGGAATGAGCAGTTCTTC.

This clonotype was picked up a small number of times. This chain connects TRBV7-9 to TRBJ2-1; no clear D gene. The V end lost 5 bases, the J end lost 9 bases, and 14 bases lay between the germline ends. The CDR3 contains 13 residues. From germline, CDR1 is SEHNR and CDR2 FQNEAQ (reference sequence). Written as DNA, the CDR3 is TGTGCCAGCAGCGCCCTCCACAGTTTTGAGCAGTTCTTC. It translates to CASSALHSFEQFF.

The chain has TRBV7-9 and TRBJ2-7; D not resolved. CDR1 is SEHNR, CDR2 FQNEAQ, per germline (reference sequence). Trimming left V 2 bases short and J 6 bases short, with 8 bases between. This CDR3 spans 12 amino acids. DNA of the CDR3: TGTGCCAGCAGCTTATCTGTACTCGAGCAGTACTTC. Residues: CASSLSVLEQYF. The full variable domain, rest sourced from reference TRBV7-9 and TRBJ2-7, is DTGVSQNPRHKITKRGQNVTFRCDPISEHNRLYWYRQTLGQGPEFLTYFQNEAQLEKSRLLSDRFSAERPKGSFSTLEIQRTEQGDSAMYLCASSLSVLEQYFGPGTRLTVT.

This chain uses TRBV19 with TRBJ2-7; D uncertain. Germline assignment: CDR1 LNHDA and CDR2 SQIVND (reference sequence). The CDR3 has 14 residues. Trimming took 3 bases from V and 3 from J, leaving 12 bases between them. The CDR3 nucleotides are TGTGCCAGTAGTATCGAATTCAACAGCTACGAGCAGTACTTC. This codes for CASSIEFNSYEQYF. Complete variable domain (other parts from reference TRBV19 and TRBJ2-7): DGGITQSPKYLFRKEGQNVTLSCEQNLNHDAMYWYRQDPGQGLRLIYYSQIVNDFQKGDIAEGYSVSREKKESFPLTVTSAQKNPTAFYLCASSIEFNSYEQYFGPGTRLTVT.

The table lists this clonotype with a few counts. The J gene is TRBJ2-2, the V gene TRBV5-5; perhaps TRBD1 as D (6 bases). The CDR3 consists of 14 residues. V lost 4 bases, J lost 5 bases, and 12 bases lay in between. The V gene's germline CDR1 is SGHKS and CDR2 YYEKEE (reference sequence). CDR3 protein: CASSTYRETGELFF. The CDR3 region has the DNA TGTGCCAGCAGCACTTACAGGGAAACCGGGGAGCTGTTTTTT.

This clonotype has at least ten counts. This chain connects TRBV18 to TRBJ2-1; D may be TRBD2 (6 bases). Trimming stripped 3 bases from V and 0 bases from J, with 12 bases between. Germline CDR1 KGHSH, CDR2 LQKENI. CDR3 length equals 16 residues. CDR3 amino acids: CASSPGKGGSYNEQFF. In nucleotides, the CDR3 is TGTGCCAGCTCACCCGGGAAGGGAGGCTCCTACAATGAGCAGTTCTTC.

This clonotype came up a few times. The chain has TRBV6-2 or TRBV6-3 and TRBJ1-2; D not resolved. The V gene lost 0 bases and the J gene lost 4 bases, with 9 bases spanning the gap. The germline V gene has CDR1 MNHEY and CDR2 SVGEGT. This CDR3 is built from 14 residues. CDR3 in DNA: TGTGCCAGCAGTTACTCGCTGAATACCTATGGCTACACCTTC. Protein product: CASSYSLNTYGYTF.

The CDR3 nucleotides are TGCGCCAGCAGCTTGGAGTACGGCAGCTCCTACGAGCAGTACGTC. It is translated as CASSLEYGSSYEQYV. The J gene is TRBJ2-7, the V gene TRBV5-1; no firm D call. The CDR3 length is 15 residues. Per the germline V gene, CDR1 is SGHRS and CDR2 is YFSETQ. V was shortened by 0 bases and J by 0 bases, with 10 bases between the two germline ends.

In this sample, this clonotype turned up a few times. The chain joins TRBV4-3 to TRBJ1-4; 11 bases agree with TRBD1. V gave up 5 bases and J gave up 8 bases; unmatched junction bases: 7. The CDR3 length is 15 residues. Germline V CDR1 and CDR2: LGHNA, YSLEER. In DNA, the CDR3 is TGCGCCAGCAGCGACTCGGACAGGGGGCGAGAAAAACTGTTTTTT. This encodes CASSDSDRGREKLFF.

This clonotype was observed a few times. This chain joins TRBV7-7 and TRBJ2-2, with D maybe TRBD1 (5 bases). V was cut by 6 bases and J by 6 bases, with 14 bases left in between. Germline V gives CDR1 SSHAT, CDR2 FNYEAQ (reference sequence). The length of the CDR3 is 14 residues. The chain's CDR3 is CASSRHQGSGELFF. The CDR3 DNA reads as TGTGCCAGCAGTCGACATCAGGGCTCCGGGGAGCTGTTTTTT.

This clonotype was observed at least ten times. Compared with germline, one end of the junction differs, possibly owing to a read error. The chain uses TRBV7-7 and TRBJ2-1; D is undetermined. Germline loops: CDR1 SSHAT, CDR2 FNYEAQ (reference sequence). The CDR3 totals 15 residues. CDR3 region: CASSFSSGFSDEQFF. The CDR3, as DNA: TGTGCTAGCAGCTTCTCTTCGGGCTTTTCCGATGAGCAGTTCTTC.

This clonotype occurred a few times. This rearrangement joins TRBV27 to TRBJ2-7; 10 bases fit TRBD1. The germline CDR1 and CDR2 sequences are MNHEY and SMNVEV (reference sequence). This CDR3 has 15 residues. The V gene end was trimmed by 2 bases and the J gene end by 4 bases; junction bases not matched to a gene: 5. The CDR3 DNA is TGTGCCAGCAGTTTAATGGGACAGGGGCCGTACGAGCAGTACTTC. Protein product: CASSLMGQGPYEQYF.

A few counts support this clonotype. The rearrangement uses TRBV12-3 or TRBV12-4 and TRBJ1-5; the D gene is possibly TRBD1 (6 bases). CDR3 length: 17 residues. V gave up 6 bases and J gave up 0 bases, with 18 bases separating them. CDR3 residues: CASSFIWTVNSNQPQHF. CDR3 DNA: TGTGCCAGCAGCTTCATCTGGACAGTGAATAGCAATCAGCCCCAGCATTTT.

J is TRBJ2-5 and V is TRBV6-4; 10 positions match TRBD2. The ends lost 6 bases at V and 2 bases at J; junction bases unmatched: 6. The V gene's germline CDR1 is MRHNA and CDR2 SNTAGT. The CDR3 is made up of 15 amino acids. CDR3 in DNA: TGTGCCAGCAGCCTCCGAGCGGGGGGGCAAGAGACCCAGTACTTC. Translation gives CASSLRAGGQETQYF.

This clonotype was recorded a few times. The chain employs TRBV4-1 and TRBJ2-5; possibly TRBD2 for D (5 bases). Trimming cost V 0 bases and J 5 bases, with 10 bases left between them. This CDR3 is 14 amino acids long. CDR1 MGHRA and CDR2 YSYEKL come from the germline V gene. The chain's CDR3 is CASSQDRPSETQYF. CDR3 in DNA: TGCGCCAGCAGCCAAGACAGGCCTAGCGAGACCCAGTACTTC.